These 29 T cell receptor beta chains were all obtained from the same sample, sequenced in a study of shared clonotypes between healthy human individuals. It was CD45RO-negative cells, positively selected for CCR7, that made up naive CD8 cells, with terminally differentiated effector memory CD45RA+ cells excluded. Only in-frame clones appear in the TCRdb table, and some are missing; sequencing was by immunoSEQ multiplex PCR. The repertoire has approximately 720,000 clones, about 91% of them found once; the top ten carry approximately 24%. Sequenced material: naive CD8+ T cells sorted from blood. The source is a man aged 30 to 39 in good health.

V usage is TRBV4-1 and J usage is TRBJ2-7; maybe TRBD1 (6 bases). V was pared by 3 bases and J by 3 bases, with 18 bases between. This CDR3 region has 16 residues. Per the germline V gene, CDR1 is MGHRA and CDR2 is YSYEKL. The CDR3 is CASSHQDRIDFYEQYF. The CDR3 DNA sequence: TGCGCCAGCAGCCATCAGGACAGAATTGACTTCTACGAGCAGTACTTC.

The V call is TRBV7-6, the J call TRBJ2-2; D may correspond to TRBD1 or TRBD2 (5 bases each). V was cut by 2 bases and J by 4 bases, with 8 bases left in between. The CDR3 length is 14 residues. From germline, CDR1 is SGHVS and CDR2 FNYEAQ. The CDR3 coding sequence is TGTGCCAGCAGCTTATCAGGGAGCACCGGGGAGCTGTTTTTT. It translates to CASSLSGSTGELFF.

A few counts support this clone. This chain connects TRBV30 to TRBJ1-2; possible D gene TRBD1, 5 bases. The CDR3 runs 11 residues. The germline gives CDR1 GTSNPN, CDR2 SVGIG (reference sequence). V was clipped by 3 bases and J by 5 bases, with 7 bases between them. CDR3: CAWSGGYGYTF. The CDR3 DNA sequence: TGTGCCTGGAGCGGGGGTTATGGCTACACCTTC.

The sample holds one count of this clone. The chain employs TRBV30 and TRBJ1-1; perhaps TRBD1 as D (5 bases). CDR3 length: 12 residues. V dropped 7 bases and J dropped 6 bases, with 15 bases sitting between them. Per the germline V gene, CDR1 is GTSNPN and CDR2 is SVGIG (reference sequence). The DNA of the CDR3 is TGTGCCTTAGGTAAGGGGCAAGCTGAAGCTTTCTTT. Residues: CALGKGQAEAFF.

This chain links TRBV27 with TRBJ2-3; unclear D gene. V lost 6 bases, J lost 1 base, and 8 bases lay in between. The CDR3 runs to 13 residues. Germline CDR1 reads MNHEY; CDR2 reads SMNVEV (reference sequence). CDR3: CASRLLGTDTQYF. DNA of the CDR3: TGTGCCAGCAGACTTTTGGGCACAGATACGCAGTATTTT.

V usage is TRBV29-1 and J usage is TRBJ2-2, with D possibly TRBD1 on 6 matching bases. Trimming pared 3 bases from V and 4 bases from J, leaving 12 bases between. The CDR3 length is 14 residues. Germline assignment: CDR1 SQVTM and CDR2 ANQGSEA. CDR3 DNA: TGCAGCGTTGACCCCGACAGGATCACCGGGGAGCTGTTTTTT. Translated: CSVDPDRITGELFF.

V gene TRBV9 combines with J gene TRBJ2-3; weak D call: TRBD2 (5 bases). CDR1 and CDR2 from the germline V gene are SGDLS and YYNGEE. The CDR3 sequence is 15 residues long. V gave up 4 bases and J gave up 3 bases, with 15 bases separating them. CDR3 in DNA: TGTGCCAGCAGCCCTGTAGGACTCGCGACAGATACGCAGTATTTT. Amino acid sequence: CASSPVGLATDTQYF.

The V gene is TRBV27, the J gene TRBJ2-7; D ambiguous. Trimming removed 5 bases at V and 4 bases at J, with 12 bases between. CDR3 length equals 13 residues. The germline gives CDR1 MNHEY, CDR2 SMNVEV (reference sequence). The CDR3 region is CASSLTILYEQYF. The DNA for the CDR3 is TGTGCCAGCAGTCTTACGATACTTTACGAGCAGTACTTC.

V gene TRBV7-2 combines with J gene TRBJ1-1, with 8 bases that match TRBD1. Germline-derived CDR1 and CDR2 are SGHTA and FQGNSA. The V gene end was trimmed by 5 bases and the J gene end by 4 bases; junction bases not matched to a gene: 12. This CDR3 has 16 amino acids. Written as DNA, the CDR3 is TGTGCCAGCAGCCGACCCGGGGCAGGGGGCGGCACTGAAGCTTTCTTT. This codes for CASSRPGAGGGTEAFF.

V and J are TRBV6-5 and TRBJ1-4; tentative D call: TRBD1 (5 bases). Trimming removed 4 bases from V and 3 bases from J, with 12 bases in between. CDR1 is MNHEY and CDR2 is SVGAGI in the germline V gene. CDR3 size: 15 residues. This CDR3 is CASSSVGGSNEKLFF. In DNA form, the CDR3 reads TGTGCCAGCAGTTCAGTCGGGGGATCTAATGAAAAACTGTTTTTT.

Written as DNA, the CDR3 is TGTGCCAGCAACAAGCGGGAGGGAACTGCAGATACGCAGTATTTT. Translated: CASNKREGTADTQYF. The chain joins TRBV28 to TRBJ2-3; 10 nucleotides match TRBD2. The CDR3 is 15 amino acids. CDR1 is MDHEN and CDR2 is SYDVKM in the germline V gene. After removal of 7 bases from V and 4 bases from J, the junction contained 8 bases not matched to a gene.

The CDR3 nucleotides read TGTGCCAGCACCCGACTAGCGGGAGGGGACAGTGAGCAGTTCTTC. It specifies CASTRLAGGDSEQFF. The chain couples TRBV11-2 to TRBJ2-1; TRBD2 matches 14 bases. In germline, CDR1 is SGHAT, CDR2 FQNNGV. The CDR3 is 15 amino acids. V lost 7 bases and J lost 9; bases outside the gene matches: 8. Complete variable domain (other parts from reference TRBV11-2 and TRBJ2-1): EAGVAQSPRYKIIEKRQSVAFWCNPISGHATLYWYQQILGQGPKLLIQFQNNGVVDDSQLPKDRFSAERLKGVDSTLKIQPAKLEDSAVYLCASTRLAGGDSEQFFGPGTRLTVL.

This clone showed up just once. V gene TRBV7-9 combines with J gene TRBJ2-3; D unresolved. In germline, CDR1 is SEHNR, CDR2 FQNEAQ (reference sequence). There are 14 residues in the CDR3. Trimming removed 1 base at V and 2 bases at J, with 7 bases between. As DNA, the CDR3 is TGTGCCAGCAGCTTAGGTCAGTTCACAGATACGCAGTATTTT. This sequence encodes CASSLGQFTDTQYF.

V gene TRBV29-1 combines with J gene TRBJ2-2; 7 positions match TRBD2. V was clipped by 5 bases and J by 6 bases; unmatched bases: 9. The V gene's germline CDR1 is SQVTM and CDR2 ANQGSEA. The CDR3 is 14 amino acids. CDR3 protein: CSVRFAGVAGELFF. In DNA, the CDR3 is TGCAGCGTTAGGTTCGCGGGAGTGGCCGGGGAGCTGTTTTTT.

The chain carries TRBV6-5 and TRBJ2-7, with 10 nucleotides matching TRBD2. CDR1 and CDR2 from the germline V gene are MNHEY and SVGAGI. V shed 3 bases and J 5 bases; nucleotides not matched to a gene: 10. The CDR3 is 16 amino acids. In nucleotides, the CDR3 is TGTGCCAGCAGTTATACTTCTAGCGGGAGTTATGACGAGCAGTACTTC. The encoded protein is CASSYTSSGSYDEQYF.

The CDR3 DNA reads as TGTGCCACCAGCAGAACGACCAGCGGAGAGACCCAGTACTTC. It encodes CATSRTTSGETQYF. V usage is TRBV15 and J usage is TRBJ2-5; D perhaps matches TRBD2 (5 bases). CDR1 is LNHNV and CDR2 is YYDKDF in the germline V gene (reference sequence). The V gene lost 2 bases and the J gene lost 4 bases, with 11 bases spanning the gap. The CDR3 runs to 14 residues.

The CDR3 coding sequence is TGTGCCAGCAGCCCGACTGGCCTGGATTATGGCTACACCTTC. It yields the protein CASSPTGLDYGYTF. The chain has TRBV27 and TRBJ1-2, with D unclear. There are 14 residues in the CDR3. CDR1 and CDR2 from the germline V gene are MNHEY and SMNVEV (reference sequence). Trimming stripped 6 bases from V and 5 bases from J, with 16 bases between.

V and J are TRBV4-2 and TRBJ2-1; D is undetermined. Per the germline V gene, CDR1 is LGHNA and CDR2 is YNFKEQ. V gave up 0 bases and J gave up 0 bases, with 6 bases separating them. The length of the CDR3 is 15 residues. This CDR3 reads CASSQDLGSYNEQFF. The CDR3 nucleotides read TGTGCCAGCAGCCAAGATTTGGGCTCCTACAATGAGCAGTTCTTC.

This sequence joins TRBV9 and TRBJ2-2; D remains ambiguous. V shed 2 bases and J shed 6 bases, with 8 bases lying between them. This CDR3 comprises 13 residues. Germline V gene sequence: CDR1 SGDLS, CDR2 YYNGEE. CDR3 loop: CASSVKASGELFF. CDR3 coding DNA: TGTGCCAGCAGCGTGAAGGCATCCGGGGAGCTGTTTTTT.

The chain couples TRBV5-4 to TRBJ2-5; TRBD2 matches at 7 bases. The CDR3 is 13 amino acids. Germline V gene data show CDR1 as SGHNT and CDR2 as YYREEE (reference sequence). The CDR3 sequence: CVVERELRETQYF. CDR3 nucleotide sequence: TGTGTGGTAGAGCGGGAACTCAGAGAGACCCAGTACTTC.

The chain uses TRBV5-6 and TRBJ2-7; D is perhaps TRBD1 (6 bases). The CDR3 loop spans 13 amino acids. The germline CDR1 and CDR2 sequences are SGHDT and YYEEEE. Deletions cut 4 bases from V and 1 base from J, with 9 bases between. CDR3 amino acids: CASSGDRSYEQYF. The CDR3 DNA reads TGTGCCAGCAGCGGTGACAGGTCCTACGAGCAGTACTTC.

The rearrangement joins TRBV9 to TRBJ2-1, with D possibly matching TRBD2 (6 bases). The germline V gene encodes CDR1 SGDLS and CDR2 YYNGEE. The V and J ends lost 0 bases and 2 bases respectively, with 12 bases between them. The CDR3 contains 16 residues. CDR3 coding DNA: TGTGCCAGCAGCGTAGAGGGGCGGGACCCCTACAATGAGCAGTTCTTC. The encoded protein is CASSVEGRDPYNEQFF. Using reference TRBV9 and TRBJ2-1 for the parts outside the CDR3, the full variable domain is DSGVTQTPKHLITATGQRVTLRCSPRSGDLSVYWYQQSLDQGLQFLIQYYNGEERAKGNILERFSAQQFPDLHSELNLSSLELGDSALYFCASSVEGRDPYNEQFFGPGTRLTVL.

This chain links TRBV6-1 with TRBJ2-7; TRBD2 matches at 15 bases. Germline values: CDR1 MNHNS, CDR2 SASEGT. V was clipped by 2 bases and J by 5 bases; unmatched bases: 7. CDR3 length: 17 amino acids. CDR3 in DNA: TGTGCCAGCAGTGAAAGGGGACTAGCGGGAGGTAAAAACGAGCAGTACTTC. Amino acids: CASSERGLAGGKNEQYF.

This chain joins TRBV7-9 and TRBJ2-5, with D perhaps being TRBD1 or TRBD2 (5 bases each). TRBJ2-7 matches the DNA end more closely, so the J call is doubtful. The CDR3 runs 11 residues. Germline V gene lookup returns CDR1 SEHNR and CDR2 FQNEAQ (reference sequence). The CDR3 is CASGDVSEQYF. DNA of the CDR3: TGTGCCAGCGGGGACGTCTCCGAGCAGTACTTC.

The V gene is TRBV6-1, the J gene TRBJ2-5, with 8 nucleotides matching TRBD1. With V trimmed by 11 bases and J by 1 base, 12 bases remained unmatched. This CDR3 is built from 15 residues. Germline CDR1 is MNHNS and CDR2 is SASEGT. The CDR3 region has the DNA TGTGCCGTTCTCCGGGACAGGCTTTTCCAAGAGACCCAGTACTTC. This codes for CAVLRDRLFQETQYF.

The CDR3 loop reads CASTSRAGADTEAFF. Here the CDR3 DNA reads TGTGCCAGCACTTCCAGGGCTGGGGCCGACACTGAAGCTTTCTTT. The chain combines TRBV28 with TRBJ1-1, with TRBD1 as a possible D gene (5 bases). The ends were cut back, 7 bases at V and 3 bases at J, with 18 bases in the middle. The CDR3 has 15 amino acids. From germline, CDR1 is MDHEN and CDR2 SYDVKM.

There are a few counts of this clone. Other DNA sequences in the sample encode the same CDR3. The chain employs TRBV4-1 and TRBJ2-7; 9 bases map to TRBD1. The CDR3 contains 14 residues. V lost 1 base to trimming and J lost 3 bases; unmatched junction nucleotides: 1. Germline V gene sequence: CDR1 MGHRA, CDR2 YSYEKL. This CDR3 is CASSQVGQGYEQYF. The CDR3, as DNA: TGCGCCAGCAGCCAAGTGGGACAGGGCTACGAGCAGTACTTC.

The rearrangement joins TRBV27 to TRBJ2-1; the D call may be TRBD1 or TRBD2 (5 bases each). The V and J ends lost 5 bases and 7 bases respectively, with 18 bases between them. CDR1 is MNHEY, CDR2 SMNVEV, per germline (reference sequence). The CDR3 has 15 residues. The DNA for the CDR3 is TGTGCCAGCAGTGAATGGGGGATTGGGGTGAATGAGCAGTTCTTC. This gives the protein CASSEWGIGVNEQFF.

The CDR3 protein is CASGTSGNEQFF. CDR3 DNA: TGTGCCAGCGGGACTAGCGGCAATGAGCAGTTCTTC. This chain joins TRBV6-5 and TRBJ2-1; 11 nucleotides match TRBD2. Germline trimming cut 8 bases from V and 6 bases from J; bases unmatched to any gene: 0. The CDR3 is made up of 12 amino acids. CDR1 MNHEY and CDR2 SVGAGI come from the germline V gene.